A selection of T cell receptor beta chains follows, all from one sample in a study of blood T cell repertoires in COVID-19. The data were produced by immunoSEQ multiplex PCR, yet TCRdb's version contains in-frame clones alone and is incomplete. This table has over 45,000 clones, less than 90% appearing once. The sample consisted of peripheral blood. Receptors originate from a man aged 55-75 years with active COVID-19. Both conserved end residues are part of each CDR3. The D gene is left open where the match is weak. Some rows have no size entry. The others give once, few or many, or a class for an expanded clone.

clone_size j_call d_call cdr3_length v_call cdr3_nt cdr3_aa
NA TRBJ2-5 NA 17 TRBV7-6 TGTGCCAGCAGCTTAGCGACCGGAGAATCGTACCAAGAGACCCAGTACTTC CASSLATGESYQETQYF
NA TRBJ2-7 TRBD2 18 TRBV7-2 TGTGCCAGCAGCTACAAAGGGGCTAGCGGGACTAGCTCCTACGAGCAGTACTTC CASSYKGASGTSSYEQYF
few TRBJ2-2 NA 14 TRBV7-2 TGTGCCAGCAGCTTTTTAACTTCTACCGGGGAGCTGTTTTTT CASSFLTSTGELFF
few TRBJ2-1 NA 16 TRBV4-2 TGTGCCAGCAGCCAAGTCATCGGGGAACCCTACAATGAGCAGTTCTTC CASSQVIGEPYNEQFF
NA TRBJ2-2 TRBD2 13 TRBV7-7 TGTGCCTCAACGGGACTAGGGGCCGGGGAGCTGTTTTTT CASTGLGAGELFF
NA TRBJ2-7 TRBD2 16 TRBV19 TGTGCCAGTAGTATACGGACTAGCGGGAATGCCTACGAGCAGTACTTC CASSIRTSGNAYEQYF
NA TRBJ1-2 TRBD1 14 TRBV7-8 TGTGCCAGCAGCTCTGGCAGGGGGTACTATGGCTACACCTTC CASSSGRGYYGYTF
NA TRBJ1-3 NA 16 TRBV10-3 TGTGGTACCGGGACACCCCCATTTTCGCCTGGAAACACCATATATTTT CGTGTPPFSPGNTIYF
NA TRBJ2-5 NA 14 TRBV15 TGTGCCACCAGCAGAGTTGACAGAAAAGAGACCCAGTACTTC CATSRVDRKETQYF
many TRBJ1-1 NA 16 TRBV5-1 TGCGCCAGCAGCCTTGATAGGCCCCATGGGAGCACTGAAGCTTTCTTT CASSLDRPHGSTEAFF
once TRBJ2-7 NA 14 TRBV7-9 TGTGCCAGCAGCCATACAGGGAAGTCCTACGAGCAGTACTTC CASSHTGKSYEQYF
NA TRBJ1-5 NA 15 TRBV27 TGTGCCAGCAGTTTAGGCGGGGGGGGCAATCAGCCCCAGCATTTT CASSLGGGGNQPQHF
NA TRBJ2-2 TRBD2 14 TRBV28 TGTGCCAGCAGTTCGGGAGGGAGCACCGGGGAGCTGTTTTTT CASSSGGSTGELFF
NA TRBJ2-2 TRBD2 18 TRBV10-3 TGTGCCATCAGTGAGTCCCGCGGGACTAGCCTTTTCACCGGGGAGCTGTTTTTT CAISESRGTSLFTGELFF
NA TRBJ2-5 TRBD1 15 TRBV7-2 TGTGCCAGCAGCCCCCGGACGACAGGGGGCAAGACCCAGTACTTC CASSPRTTGGKTQYF
NA TRBJ2-3 TRBD1 17 TRBV11-2 TGTGCCAGCAGCTCGGGGACAGGGGCGAGGGTGGGTCGTACGCAGTATTTT CASSSGTGARVGRTQYF
NA TRBJ2-3 NA 15 TRBV5-8 TGTGCCAGCAGCTTCTGGACTGGGCACACAGATACGCAGTATTTT CASSFWTGHTDTQYF
once TRBJ2-2 TRBD2 15 TRBV4-3 TGCGCCAGCAGCCGGGGACTAGCGAGGGCCGGGGAGCTGTTTTTT CASSRGLARAGELFF
once TRBJ2-4 TRBD1 15 TRBV6-5 TGTGCCAGCAGCAAACAGGGGTCAGCCAAAAACATTCAGTACTTC CASSKQGSAKNIQYF
NA TRBJ2-3 NA 16 TRBV19 TGTGCCAGTAGTATTGGGAGTAACGTGGGCACAGATACGCAGTATTTT CASSIGSNVGTDTQYF
NA TRBJ2-3 TRBD2 17 TRBV4-2 TGTGCCAGCAGCCCTTGGACTAGCGGGGGGGCCACAGATACGCAGTATTTT CASSPWTSGGATDTQYF
NA TRBJ1-2 NA 15 TRBV3-1/TRBV3-2 TGTGCCAGCAGCCAAGATTTGGGAGCTGCATATGGCTACACCTTC CASSQDLGAAYGYTF
NA TRBJ1-1 TRBD1 14 TRBV19 TGTGCCAGTAGTCACGGGACAGGGGACACTGAAGCTTTCTTT CASSHGTGDTEAFF
NA TRBJ2-7 TRBD1 14 TRBV2 TGTGCCAGCATAGGGACAGGGGGCTCCTACGAGCAGTACTTC CASIGTGGSYEQYF
once TRBJ2-1 NA 14 TRBV27 TGTGCCAGCAGTTCCCGACTGGAAGGAGGTGAGCAGTTCTTC CASSSRLEGGEQFF
NA TRBJ2-2 NA 14 TRBV9 TGTGCCAGCAGCGGCGGTCCCCCTTCGGGGGAGCTGTTTTTT CASSGGPPSGELFF
NA TRBJ1-5 NA 15 TRBV10-2 TGCGCCAGCAGTGTTACGGACATATCGCAACAGCCCCAGCATTTT CASSVTDISQQPQHF
once TRBJ2-4 NA 16 TRBV10-2 TGCGCCAGCAGCAATGACAGAGATCTAGCCAAAAACATTCAGTACTTC CASSNDRDLAKNIQYF
once TRBJ2-1 TRBD2 14 TRBV5-6 TGTGCCAGCAGCTTGACAGCGGGGAGCGATGAGCAGTTCTTC CASSLTAGSDEQFF
NA TRBJ2-1 TRBD2 16 TRBV4-2 TGTGCCAGCAGCCAAGCGTCGCTAGCGGACGATAATGAGCAGTTCTTC CASSQASLADDNEQFF
NA TRBJ2-7 NA 14 TRBV3-1/TRBV3-2 TGTGCCAGCAGCCTCTCCGAGGGCCCCTACGAGCAGTACTTC CASSLSEGPYEQYF
once TRBJ1-3 TRBD1 18 TRBV7-2 TGTGCCAGCAGCCGCGGGGGACAGGGGTCGGGGTCTGGAAACACCATATATTTT CASSRGGQGSGSGNTIYF
NA TRBJ1-4 NA 17 TRBV11-2 TGTGCCAGCAGCTTAGATGCGAGGGCAACCGGGGGTGAAAAACTGTTTTTT CASSLDARATGGEKLFF
few TRBJ2-7 TRBD1 17 TRBV4-1 TGCGCCAGCAGCCCCCAAGGAGGGACAGGGAAAAGGTACGAGCAGTACTTC CASSPQGGTGKRYEQYF
once TRBJ2-3 TRBD2 15 TRBV5-6 TGTGCCAGCAGCCCTCAGGGACTACAGGCAGATACGCAGTATTTT CASSPQGLQADTQYF
NA TRBJ2-1 NA 15 TRBV6-5 TGTGCCAGCAGCGACCGGCGGAGCTCCTACAATGAGCAGTTCTTC CASSDRRSSYNEQFF
NA TRBJ2-4 TRBD2 18 TRBV5-1 TGCGCCAGCAGCCCCGGGACTAGCGGGTTACGGGGCAAAAACATTCAGTACTTC CASSPGTSGLRGKNIQYF
NA TRBJ1-2 TRBD1 14 TRBV2 TGTGCCAGCAGTTCAGAAGGACAGGGTCTTGGCTACACCTTC CASSSEGQGLGYTF
NA TRBJ2-7 NA 17 TRBV27 TGTGCCAGCAGTTTATCGTGGGGGGACCGGGGTGCCTACGAGCAGTACTTC CASSLSWGDRGAYEQYF
NA TRBJ1-6 NA 17 TRBV19 TGTGCCAGTAGTATAGGAACTGCGAGCTCCTATAATTCACCCCTCCACTTT CASSIGTASSYNSPLHF
NA TRBJ2-7 TRBD1 14 TRBV28 TGTGCCAGCTCTAGGACAGGGGGCTCCTACGAGCAGTACTTC CASSRTGGSYEQYF
NA TRBJ1-2 TRBD1 15 TRBV18 TGTGCCAGCTCACCTGGGACAGCCATACGATATGGCTACACCTTC CASSPGTAIRYGYTF
NA TRBJ1-6 NA 13 TRBV7-2 TGTGCCAGCAACCTGGGGGGGAATTCACCCCTCCACTTT CASNLGGNSPLHF
NA TRBJ2-7 TRBD2 14 TRBV6-5 TGTGCCAGCAAAAGGACGGGGGGAACCTACGAGCAGTACTTC CASKRTGGTYEQYF
medium-sized TRBJ1-5 TRBD1 16 TRBV4-1 TGCGCCAGCAGCAAAACAGGGGAATTAGGCAATCAGCCCCAGCATTTT CASSKTGELGNQPQHF
NA TRBJ2-1 NA 15 TRBV6-5 TGTGCCAGCAGTTTTAGCTGGAAAAGTAATAATGAGCAGTTCTTC CASSFSWKSNNEQFF
NA TRBJ2-3 NA 17 TRBV3-1/TRBV3-2 TGTGCCAGCAGCCCAGCGACCTTAGCGTATCGCACAGATACGCAGTATTTT CASSPATLAYRTDTQYF
NA TRBJ2-2 NA 14 TRBV24-1 TGTGCCACCAGTGACAGGGCGAACACCGGGGAGCTGTTTTTT CATSDRANTGELFF
NA TRBJ2-7 NA 13 TRBV25-1 TGTGCCAGCAGTGACAGGGATGTCAACGAGCAGTACTTC CASSDRDVNEQYF
few TRBJ2-2 NA 14 TRBV27 TGTGCCAGCAGTTTACAGGGGGGCATTGGGGAGCTGTTTTTT CASSLQGGIGELFF
NA TRBJ2-7 NA 14 TRBV4-1 TGCGCCAGCAGCCAAGAGGTAGAGGGCTACGAGCAGTACTTC CASSQEVEGYEQYF
NA TRBJ2-4 TRBD2 21 TRBV5-1 TGCGCCAGCAGCTTGGTGGGGGTTACTAGCGGGGCCAAACTAGCCAAAAACATTCAGTACTTC CASSLVGVTSGAKLAKNIQYF
NA TRBJ1-1 TRBD1 14 TRBV28 TGTGCCAGCAGTCTTACAGGGGCGAGCACTGAAGCTTTCTTT CASSLTGASTEAFF
NA TRBJ1-4 TRBD1 15 TRBV2 TGTGCCAGCAGAGAAGACAGGGCGGTTAGTGGGAAACTGTTTTTT CASREDRAVSGKLFF
once TRBJ2-3 NA 16 TRBV4-1 TGCGCCAGCAGCCAAGATTCAGGGAGGCTCAGGAATACGCAGTATTTT CASSQDSGRLRNTQYF
NA TRBJ2-5 NA 13 TRBV10-3 TGTGCCATCAGTCCCCAGGGACAAGAGACCCAGTACTTC CAISPQGQETQYF
NA TRBJ2-7 TRBD2 15 TRBV7-9 TGTGCCAGCAGCTTTGCCCGACTAGCGGGAGAGGAGCAGTACTTC CASSFARLAGEEQYF